This T cell receptor beta chain originates from a study of blood T cell repertoires in COVID-19. Across the whole study: Both acute and convalescent COVID-19 samples were obtained from the United States, Italy and Spain. PBMCs, B-cell-depleted T cells, or T cells provided the cDNA or gDNA that made up the material.

Authors' processing steps: Estimation of nucleated cell counts was performed using reference gene primer amplification. TCRdb keeps only in-frame clones here, not all; method: immunoSEQ multiplex PCR. V, J and clone size are taken as reported in that table, and D and trimming were inferred from the DNA itself. The table includes fewer than 350,000 clones, around 85% detected once. Self-reported history from a screening survey and questionnaire set each donor's cohort. Trimming shortened V by 5 bases and J by 5 bases, and 19 bases separated the two germline ends. This CDR3 is built from 15 residues. Germline V gene data show CDR1 as MNHEY and CDR2 as SMNVEV (reference sequence).

The chain combines TRBV27 with TRBJ2-7; D possibly corresponds to TRBD2 (7 bases). This TCR derives from a woman between 35 and 50 years old with acute COVID-19. Material for sequencing was PBMCs or T cells enriched from blood (not recorded which). CDR3 bases: TGTGCCAGCAGTCCAGGGGTCCGGGGGGACGACGAGCAGTACTTC. Its protein is CASSPGVRGDDEQYF.